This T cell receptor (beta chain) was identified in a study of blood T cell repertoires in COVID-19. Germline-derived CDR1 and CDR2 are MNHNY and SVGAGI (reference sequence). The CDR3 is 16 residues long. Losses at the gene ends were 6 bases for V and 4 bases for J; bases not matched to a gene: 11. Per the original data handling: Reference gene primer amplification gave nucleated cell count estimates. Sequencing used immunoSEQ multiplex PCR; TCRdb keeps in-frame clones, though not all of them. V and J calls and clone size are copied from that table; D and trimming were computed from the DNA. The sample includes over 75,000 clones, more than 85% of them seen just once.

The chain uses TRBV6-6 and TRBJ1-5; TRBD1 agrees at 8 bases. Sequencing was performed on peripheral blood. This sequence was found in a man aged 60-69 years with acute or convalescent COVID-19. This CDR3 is CASSPPPGQVNQPQHF. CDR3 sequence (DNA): TGTGCCAGCAGCCCACCTCCGGGACAGGTAAATCAGCCCCAGCATTTT.